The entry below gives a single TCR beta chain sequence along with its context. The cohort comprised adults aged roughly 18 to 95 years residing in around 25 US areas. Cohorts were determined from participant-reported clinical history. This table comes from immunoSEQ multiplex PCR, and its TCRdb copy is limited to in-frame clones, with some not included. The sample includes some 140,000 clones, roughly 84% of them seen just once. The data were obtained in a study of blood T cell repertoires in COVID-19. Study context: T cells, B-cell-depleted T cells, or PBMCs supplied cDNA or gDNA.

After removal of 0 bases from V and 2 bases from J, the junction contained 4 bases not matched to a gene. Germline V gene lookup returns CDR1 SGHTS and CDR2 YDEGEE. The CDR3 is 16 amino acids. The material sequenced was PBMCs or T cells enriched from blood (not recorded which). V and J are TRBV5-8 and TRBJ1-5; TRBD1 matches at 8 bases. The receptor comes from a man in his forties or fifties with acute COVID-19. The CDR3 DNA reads TGTGCCAGCAGCTTGGGACAGGGGTGGGGCAATCAGCCCCAGCATTTT. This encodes CASSLGQGWGNQPQHF.